This T cell receptor beta chain was recorded in a study of identifying expanded T cells in peripheral blood. Libraries were prepared by immunoSEQ multiplex PCR; TCRdb keeps only in-frame clonotypes and omits some of them. The sample lists approximately 100,000 clones; around 85% were seen once. Of note for this clone: The antigen is unknown.

Points from the study as a whole: Across healthy donors, higher total template counts meant significantly greater roughly two-week count variance. About 1.3 clones differed between technical replicates, versus approximately 17 and 20 over time.

V lost 10 bases and J 2 bases, leaving 12 bases between the germline ends. This CDR3 has 14 residues. Germline values: CDR1 ENHRY, CDR2 SYGVKD. No infections or other immune events were documented during collection. Sequenced material: blood. The receptor's source is a person aged 18 to 70 in good health. The chain carries TRBV10-3 and TRBJ2-6; D not resolved. This chain's CDR3 is CATYRQPGANVLTF. The CDR3 region has the DNA TGTGCCACTTACAGACAACCTGGGGCCAACGTCCTGACTTTC.